Listed here are 21 T cell receptor beta chains from one sample, sequenced in a study of shared T cell receptors in the human thymus. The protocol was immunoSEQ multiplex PCR, while the TCRdb copy is restricted to in-frame clones and leaves out a portion. The sample shows approximately 760,000 clones, 75% to 90% of them seen only once. In addition, the sample was reused for a study of human thymus T cells.

The specimen sequenced was thymocytes. These receptors originate from a girl under three years old with a congenital heart defect.

The V call is TRBV7-2, the J call TRBJ2-7, with TRBD2 matching over 8 bases. The CDR3 is 15 residues long. Germline V gene lookup returns CDR1 SGHTA and CDR2 FQGNSA. V lost 5 bases to trimming and J lost 7 bases; unmatched junction nucleotides: 13. The CDR3 here is CASSRAGSGGGEQYF. The CDR3 DNA reads TGTGCCAGCAGCCGTGCGGGGAGCGGGGGAGGGGAGCAGTACTTC.

The table lists this clone with a few counts. The V and J genes are TRBV18 and TRBJ1-1; possible D gene TRBD1, 6 bases. The germline V and J ends were trimmed by 3 bases and 0 bases, with 23 bases remaining between them. Germline-derived CDR1 and CDR2 are KGHSH and LQKENI. CDR3 length equals 19 residues. The CDR3 here is CASSPYGQPSHCVNTEAFF. In DNA form, the CDR3 reads TGTGCCAGCTCACCCTATGGACAGCCATCTCATTGCGTGAACACTGAAGCTTTCTTT.

The rearrangement links TRBV12-5 to TRBJ2-3; the match to TRBD2 covers 13 bases. The ends lost 6 bases at V and 2 bases at J; junction bases unmatched: 14. Looked up from germline, CDR1 is LGHNT and CDR2 is FRNRAP. The CDR3 contains 19 residues. CDR3 sequence: CASGVDAWTSGGPTDTQYF. In DNA form, the CDR3 reads TGTGCTAGTGGCGTGGACGCCTGGACTAGCGGGGGCCCCACAGATACGCAGTATTTT.

V gene TRBV4-1 combines with J gene TRBJ1-4; no clear D. The V gene lost 0 bases and the J gene lost 7 bases, with 12 bases spanning the gap. Germline V gene data show CDR1 as MGHRA and CDR2 as YSYEKL. The CDR3 sequence is 15 residues long. The CDR3 nucleotides are TGCGCCAGCAGCCAAGAATGGGAGCGCTCTGAAAAACTGTTTTTT. Translation gives CASSQEWERSEKLFF.

The chain combines TRBV2 with TRBJ1-2; D is unresolved. CDR3 length equals 11 residues. Trimming removed 4 bases at V and 5 bases at J, with 5 bases between. The germline V gene has CDR1 SNHLY and CDR2 FYNNEI. The CDR3 nucleotides are TGTGCCAGCAGTGTAGTTTATGGCTACACCTTC. It encodes CASSVVYGYTF.

This clone appeared a single time. The chain uses TRBV7-2 and TRBJ1-2; a possible D gene is TRBD1 (6 bases). Trimming pared 2 bases from V and 6 bases from J, leaving 19 bases between. The CDR3 consists of 16 residues. Germline CDR1 and CDR2: SGHTA and FQGNSA. CDR3 in amino acids: CASSLSSGVRENGYTF. In DNA, the CDR3 is TGTGCCAGCAGCTTAAGCTCAGGGGTAAGGGAGAATGGCTACACCTTC.

The V gene is TRBV5-5, the J gene TRBJ2-7; D is possibly TRBD2 (6 bases). Germline lookup yields CDR1 SGHKS and CDR2 YYEKEE (reference sequence). This CDR3 comprises 13 residues. The V end was cut by 4 bases, the J end by 4 bases, with 12 bases between. The CDR3 sequence is CASSTGGPYEQYF. The DNA for the CDR3 is TGTGCCAGCAGCACCGGGGGACCTTACGAGCAGTACTTC.

The genes are TRBV27 and TRBJ1-5; D might be TRBD1 (5 bases). This CDR3 has 14 amino acids. Germline lookup yields CDR1 MNHEY and CDR2 SMNVEV (reference sequence). Trimming left V 6 bases short and J 0 bases short, with 9 bases between. CDR3 sequence (DNA): TGTGCCAGCAGACCGACAGATAGCAATCAGCCCCAGCATTTT. Translating gives CASRPTDSNQPQHF.

This CDR3 is CASSSTTGKLDTIYF. As DNA, the CDR3 is TGTGCCAGCAGTTCCACGACAGGGAAGTTAGACACCATATATTTT. V gene TRBV6-6 combines with J gene TRBJ1-3, with 7 bases fitting TRBD1. From germline, CDR1 is MNHNY and CDR2 SVGAGI (reference sequence). CDR3 length: 15 amino acids. Trimming at V came to 4 bases and at J to 8 bases, leaving 11 bases not matched to a gene.

The chain joins TRBV19 to TRBJ1-1; D is unresolved. Germline CDR1 and CDR2: LNHDA and SQIVND (reference sequence). The CDR3 runs to 14 residues. Between the trimmed V and J ends, which lost 5 bases and 4 bases, there was a span of 14 bases. CDR3 sequence (DNA): TGTGCCAGTAGTCCCTCTAGGCGCCGCACTGAAGCTTTCTTT. Amino acids: CASSPSRRRTEAFF.

The chain combines TRBV9 with TRBJ2-7; D is possibly TRBD2 (5 bases). This CDR3 region has 14 residues. The germline V gene has CDR1 SGDLS and CDR2 YYNGEE. The V end was cut by 4 bases, the J end by 3 bases, with 14 bases between. In DNA, the CDR3 is TGTGCCAGCAGCCTCCAGAGGGCGCTCTACGAGCAGTACTTC. Protein product: CASSLQRALYEQYF. Full variable domain (rest looked up from reference TRBV9 and TRBJ2-7): DSGVTQTPKHLITATGQRVTLRCSPRSGDLSVYWYQQSLDQGLQFLIQYYNGEERAKGNILERFSAQQFPDLHSELNLSSLELGDSALYFCASSLQRALYEQYFGPGTRLTVT.

This rearrangement joins TRBV7-2 to TRBJ1-2, with D possibly matching TRBD1 (5 bases). Germline-derived CDR1 and CDR2 are SGHTA and FQGNSA. The CDR3 covers 15 residues. Trimming shortened V by 5 bases and J by 11 bases, and 24 bases separated the two germline ends. This CDR3 is CASSPRGTWAGPYTF. The CDR3 coding sequence is TGTGCCAGCAGCCCCCGCGGGACGTGGGCAGGGCCTTACACCTTC.

This clone was counted a few times. The CDR3 is CASSLRWFRGNPPGEQFF. Here the CDR3 DNA reads TGTGCCAGCAGCTTAAGATGGTTCCGTGGGAATCCCCCGGGGGAGCAGTTCTTC. The chain has TRBV7-2 and TRBJ2-1, with D perhaps matching TRBD2 (5 bases). The germline V and J ends were trimmed by 2 bases and 10 bases, with 27 bases remaining between them. The CDR3 has 18 residues. The germline gives CDR1 SGHTA, CDR2 FQGNSA.

The V gene is TRBV28, the J gene TRBJ1-5, with 7 nucleotides matching TRBD1. After removal of 3 bases from V and 7 bases from J, the junction contained 18 bases not matched to a gene. Germline V gene sequence: CDR1 MDHEN, CDR2 SYDVKM. This CDR3 spans 18 amino acids. The CDR3 here is CASSLEPEDREIAQPQHF. CDR3 in DNA: TGTGCCAGCAGTTTGGAACCCGAAGACAGGGAAATCGCCCAGCCCCAGCATTTT.

The chain combines TRBV5-6 with TRBJ1-5; 9 bases are shared with TRBD1. This CDR3 region has 14 residues. Germline CDR1 SGHDT, CDR2 YYEEEE. Trimming removed 4 bases from V and 5 bases from J; junction bases left unmatched: 4. The CDR3 bases are TGTGCCAGCAGCCGCGGGACAGGGCATCAGCCCCAGCATTTT. This sequence encodes CASSRGTGHQPQHF.

The V and J genes are TRBV11-2 and TRBJ2-3; 11 positions match TRBD2. Germline trimming cut 2 bases from V and 0 bases from J; bases unmatched to any gene: 7. CDR1 is SGHAT, CDR2 FQNNGV, per germline. This CDR3 comprises 18 residues. This CDR3 reads CASSLSSGGPFSTDTQYF. In DNA, the CDR3 is TGTGCCAGCAGCTTATCTAGCGGGGGGCCCTTTAGCACAGATACGCAGTATTTT.

This chain connects TRBV27 to TRBJ2-7, with TRBD2 as a possible D gene (5 bases). The CDR3 runs 14 residues. V lost 2 bases and J 5 bases, leaving 13 bases between the germline ends. Germline V gives CDR1 MNHEY, CDR2 SMNVEV (reference sequence). The CDR3 coding sequence is TGTGCCAGCAGTTTAATGGTCGGGGTAGACGAGCAGTACTTC. This translates into CASSLMVGVDEQYF.

In its sample, this clone was seen a few times. The chain combines TRBV5-1 with TRBJ1-1; TRBD1 is a possible D gene (6 bases). CDR1 is SGHRS and CDR2 is YFSETQ in the germline V gene. V was trimmed by 4 bases and J by 4 bases, leaving 26 bases between them. The length of the CDR3 is 18 residues. CDR3 amino acids: CASSVPEQGKDGGTEAFF. The CDR3 DNA sequence: TGCGCCAGCAGCGTCCCCGAACAGGGTAAAGATGGTGGCACTGAAGCTTTCTTT.

The chain couples TRBV5-6 to TRBJ2-4; maybe TRBD1 (5 bases). V gave up 2 bases and J gave up 7 bases, with 25 bases separating them. Germline V gives CDR1 SGHDT, CDR2 YYEEEE. There are 18 residues in the CDR3. The CDR3 reads CASSFFLGGREGDNIQYF. As DNA, the CDR3 is TGTGCCAGCAGCTTTTTCCTAGGTGGCAGGGAAGGTGATAACATTCAGTACTTC.

As regards this clone: An end of the junction differs from the germline gene, which may be a read error. This chain links TRBV19 with TRBJ2-2, with TRBD1 matching over 7 bases. Germline V lookup: CDR1 LNHDA, CDR2 SQIVND (reference sequence). The CDR3 runs to 15 residues. CDR3: CASRRDRTNTEELFF. CDR3 bases: TGTGCCAGTCGCAGGGACAGAACGAACACCGAGGAGCTGTTTTTT.

The V call is TRBV30, the J call TRBJ1-5; 9 positions match TRBD1. CDR3 size: 13 residues. With V trimmed by 4 bases and J by 4 bases, 2 bases remained unmatched. Germline values: CDR1 GTSNPN, CDR2 SVGIG (reference sequence). In DNA, the CDR3 is TGTGCCTGGAAGGACAGGGGTAATCAGCCCCAGCATTTT. Translation: CAWKDRGNQPQHF.